Given below is one T cell receptor (beta chain) in context. The antigen remains unidentified. Expressed TCRB transcripts were sequenced after all isolated RNA was converted to cDNA. Repertoires were generated with immunoSEQ multiplex PCR, while TCRdb's copy carries only in-frame clones and drops some. The data hold 300,000 to 400,000 clones, with roughly 9% observed a single time. The data belong to a study of beta chain features in type 1 diabetes. Overall study results and limits: Within each of all four CD4+ subsets, Type 1 diabetes patients had TCRB CDR3s that were moderately but significantly shorter.

The germline V gene has CDR1 MRHNA and CDR2 SNTAGT. This CDR3 is built from 12 residues. V shed 8 bases and J 4 bases; nucleotides not matched to a gene: 4. The chain joins TRBV6-4 to TRBJ1-2, with 7 positions matching TRBD1. This receptor was identified in a man aged 25-45 years with type 1 diabetes. The specimen was central memory CD4+ T cells from blood. Written as DNA, the CDR3 is TGTGCCAGCGGTACAGGGGTCTATGGCTACACCTTC. This encodes CASGTGVYGYTF.